This TCR beta chain was retrieved from a study of shared clonotypes between healthy human individuals. Overall study context: A donor's plate count was three for CD4 naive and three for CD4 memory; CD8 naive had two and CD8 memory one. Study-wide points: When naive CD4 clonotypes were compared across a few donors, about 4.8% were shared. Naive subsets generally exceeded memory subsets in estimated richness.

As concerns this clone: The antigen is undetermined.

Several immunoSEQ plates received, in even portions, the genomic DNA of each subset. Clones were read by immunoSEQ multiplex PCR, and TCRdb kept only the in-frame ones, dropping some. The table includes under 2,000,000 clones, approximately 94% detected once. The naive CD8 fraction comprised CD45RO-negative cells positively selected for CCR7 and excluded terminally differentiated effector memory CD45RA+ cells. The specimen was naive CD8+ T cells sorted from blood. The receptor's source is a man between 18 and 29 years old in good health.

CDR3 in amino acids: CASSGTILGWQFF. The CDR3 region has the DNA TGTGCCAGCAGTGGGACCATCCTAGGGTGGCAGTTCTTC. The J gene is TRBJ2-1, the V gene TRBV27; D assignment may be TRBD1 or TRBD2 (5 bases each). V gave up 5 bases and J gave up 12 bases, with 17 bases separating them. CDR1 is MNHEY, CDR2 SMNVEV, per germline (reference sequence). The CDR3 extends over 13 amino acids.